This T cell receptor (beta chain) was captured by sequencing in a study of blood T cell repertoires in COVID-19. Background on the study: Whether acute or convalescent, the COVID-19 samples came from the United States, Italy and Spain.

The CDR3 loop spans 17 amino acids. J gave up 2 bases and V 2 bases, and 6 bases lay outside the gene matches. The germline gives CDR1 SGHTA, CDR2 FQGNSA. Those enrolled in Seattle joined during active infection and were followed longitudinally afterward. TCRdb's copy holds only in-frame clones and misses some; the assay was immunoSEQ multiplex PCR. Seen here are 300,000 to 350,000 clones, over 70% observed once, and the top ten hold roughly 6%. The chain couples TRBV7-2 to TRBJ2-1; 10 nucleotides agree with TRBD2. The sequenced sample was peripheral blood. The clonotype originates from a woman aged 45-65 years with COVID-19, enrolled during active disease. The CDR3 here is CASSLQVAGGPYNEQFF. CDR3 DNA: TGTGCCAGCAGCTTACAAGTAGCGGGAGGTCCCTACAATGAGCAGTTCTTC.